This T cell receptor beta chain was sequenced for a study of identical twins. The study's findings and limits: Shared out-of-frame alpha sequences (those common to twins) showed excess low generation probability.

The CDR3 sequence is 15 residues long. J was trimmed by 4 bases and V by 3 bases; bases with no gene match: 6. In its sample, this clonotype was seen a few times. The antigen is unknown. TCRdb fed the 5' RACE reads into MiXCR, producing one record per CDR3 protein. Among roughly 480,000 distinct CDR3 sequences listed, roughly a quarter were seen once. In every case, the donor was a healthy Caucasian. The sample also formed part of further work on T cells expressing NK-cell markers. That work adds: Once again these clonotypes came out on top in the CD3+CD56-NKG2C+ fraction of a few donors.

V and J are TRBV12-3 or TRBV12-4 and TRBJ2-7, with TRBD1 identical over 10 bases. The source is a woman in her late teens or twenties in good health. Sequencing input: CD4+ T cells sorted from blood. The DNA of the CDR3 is TGTGCCAGCAGTTTTCTGACAGGGGGCTTGTACGAGCAGTACTTC. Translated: CASSFLTGGLYEQYF.